The 16 T cell receptor beta chains presented below share a single source sample, sequenced in a study of technical replicates of blood from several donors. Sequencing used immunoSEQ multiplex PCR; TCRdb keeps in-frame clones, though not all of them. In the table there are tens of thousands of clones, roughly 92% of which are singletons. Sequencing input: T cells isolated from PBMCs. These receptors all stem from a human donor in good health.

The chain has TRBV25-1 and TRBJ1-4, with TRBD1 as a possible D gene (6 bases). The CDR3 is 12 amino acids. The V end lost 4 bases, the J end lost 7 bases, and 7 bases lay between the germline ends. Germline values: CDR1 MGHDK, CDR2 SYGVNS. The CDR3 nucleotides are TGTGCCAGCAGTGGGACAGTTGAAAAACTGTTTTTT. This sequence encodes CASSGTVEKLFF.

This chain joins TRBV25-1 and TRBJ2-7, with 9 bases lining up with TRBD1. The CDR3 runs to 14 residues. Germline trimming cut 5 bases from V and 0 bases from J; bases unmatched to any gene: 2. Germline CDR1 MGHDK, CDR2 SYGVNS. The CDR3 region is CASSMTGGSYEQYF. Written as DNA, the CDR3 is TGTGCCAGCAGTATGACAGGGGGCTCCTACGAGCAGTACTTC.

The rearrangement uses TRBV11-3 and TRBJ2-1, with 9 positions matching TRBD2. The CDR3 is 19 amino acids. With 5 bases clipped from V and 0 bases from J, the junction kept 14 bases outside the gene matches. The germline gives CDR1 SGHNT, CDR2 YENEEA. The CDR3, as DNA: TGTGCCAGCAGCCCAAGTGGGGCTAGCGGGGCGAGCTCCTACAATGAGCAGTTCTTC. Encoded protein: CASSPSGASGASSYNEQFF.

The chain recombines TRBV6-4 with TRBJ1-2; a weak D match, TRBD1 (6 bases). V was pared by 7 bases and J by 3 bases, with 6 bases between. Germline V CDR1 and CDR2: MRHNA, SNTAGT. This CDR3 is built from 11 residues. CDR3 DNA: TGTGCCAGCAAGGGGGACTATGGCTACACCTTC. Encoded protein: CASKGDYGYTF.

The chain is built from TRBV6-5 and TRBJ1-5, with TRBD1 as a possible D gene (5 bases). Germline V gene data show CDR1 as MNHEY and CDR2 as SVGAGI. With 5 bases removed from V and 7 bases from J, the gap between germline ends came to 18 bases. CDR3 length equals 15 residues. The CDR3 coding sequence is TGTGCCAGCAGTCGACTCGCCGGGGGTAAGCAGCCCCAGCATTTT. Its translation is CASSRLAGGKQPQHF.

The rearrangement links TRBV30 to TRBJ1-3; D is unresolved. Germline CDR1 reads GTSNPN; CDR2 reads SVGIG (reference sequence). The V end was cut by 5 bases, the J end by 0 bases, with 17 bases between. The CDR3 has 16 residues. CDR3 sequence (DNA): TGTGCCTGGGGTTCCTCTGCTGAGAGCTCTGGAAACACCATATATTTT. It encodes CAWGSSAESSGNTIYF.

The chain joins TRBV5-1 to TRBJ2-1, with TRBD1 identical over 7 bases. The CDR3 extends over 15 amino acids. Trimming took 5 bases from V and 4 from J; bases not matched to a gene: 9. From germline, CDR1 is SGHRS and CDR2 YFSETQ. For the CDR3, the DNA is TGCGCCAGCAGGCCCGGGACAGACAAGTACAATGAGCAGTTCTTC. The encoded protein is CASRPGTDKYNEQFF.

CDR3 DNA sequence: TGTGCCAGCAGTCCCGGACATTTCTACGAGCAGTACTTC. As protein: CASSPGHFYEQYF. The chain has TRBV6-5 and TRBJ2-7, with D perhaps TRBD1 (5 bases). Trimming removed 5 bases at V and 3 bases at J, with 11 bases between. The CDR3 is made up of 13 amino acids. Germline-derived CDR1 and CDR2 are MNHEY and SVGAGI.

The rearrangement links TRBV13 to TRBJ2-1; TRBD2 matches 10 bases. CDR1 PRHDT and CDR2 FYEKMQ come from the germline V gene (reference sequence). The CDR3 length is 14 residues. J lost 6 bases, V lost 5 bases, and 4 bases had no gene match. The CDR3 nucleotides are TGTGCCAGCAGCAACCGACTAGCGGGCAATGAGCAGTTCTTC. It encodes CASSNRLAGNEQFF. Based on the CDR3 plus reference TRBV13 and TRBJ2-1, the full variable domain is AAGVIQSPRHLIKEKRETATLKCYPIPRHDTVYWYQQGPGQDPQFLISFYEKMQSDKGSIPDRFSAQQFSDYHSELNMSSLELGDSALYFCASSNRLAGNEQFFGPGTRLTVL.

This clone was recorded only once. The chain couples TRBV28 to TRBJ1-5, with 8 bases lining up with TRBD1. Germline CDR1 reads MDHEN; CDR2 reads SYDVKM. V gave up 4 bases and J gave up 6 bases; unmatched junction bases: 5. The CDR3 runs to 14 residues. The CDR3 DNA is TGTGCCAGCAGTTCCGGACAGGGAGGTCAGCCCCAGCATTTT. Protein sequence: CASSSGQGGQPQHF. Together with reference TRBV28 and TRBJ1-5, the CDR3 gives the full variable domain: DVKVTQSSRYLVKRTGEKVFLECVQDMDHENMFWYRQDPGLGLRLIYFSYDVKMKEKGDIPEGYSVSREKKERFSLILESASTNQTSMYLCASSSGQGGQPQHFGDGTRLSIL.

The chain uses TRBV6-4 and TRBJ2-1, with D unresolved. Trimming took 3 bases from V and 7 from J, leaving 13 bases between them. Looked up from germline, CDR1 is MRHNA and CDR2 is SNTAGT. This CDR3 has 14 amino acids. CDR3 sequence (DNA): TGTGCCAGCAGTGAGTCCGCTAGTAGAAATGAGCAGTTCTTC. The encoded protein is CASSESASRNEQFF.

The rearrangement joins TRBV28 to TRBJ2-7, with 9 positions matching TRBD2. V was clipped by 10 bases and J by 4 bases; unmatched bases: 8. CDR1 MDHEN and CDR2 SYDVKM come from the germline V gene. The CDR3 has 13 residues. The CDR3 DNA follows: TGTGCCACCCTTGCGGGAGGGTGGTACGAGCAGTACTTC. Translation: CATLAGGWYEQYF.

For the CDR3, the DNA is TGCGCCAGCAGTGAGCTAAATGAGCAGTTCTTC. Its protein product is CASSELNEQFF. The V gene is TRBV10-2, the J gene TRBJ2-1; D unresolved. Germline values: CDR1 WSHSY, CDR2 SAAADI. The CDR3 is made up of 11 amino acids. V lost 2 bases, J lost 7 bases, and 3 bases lay in between.

The rearrangement links TRBV29-1 to TRBJ2-1; D possibly corresponds to TRBD2 (5 bases). The length of the CDR3 is 12 residues. CDR1 is SQVTM, CDR2 ANQGSEA, per germline. Trimming removed 7 bases from V and 0 bases from J, with 7 bases in between. CDR3 sequence reads: CSAGNSYNEQFF. CDR3 bases: TGCAGCGCGGGGAACTCCTACAATGAGCAGTTCTTC.

The chain has TRBV7-2 and TRBJ2-7; D perhaps matches TRBD1 (6 bases). Germline CDR1 reads SGHTA; CDR2 reads FQGNSA. The V end lost 4 bases, the J end lost 4 bases, and 17 bases lay between the germline ends. The CDR3 is 15 amino acids. CDR3 in DNA: TGTGCCAGCAGCTCGGAAGCCGGGACAACGTACGAGCAGTACTTC. Protein sequence: CASSSEAGTTYEQYF. Using reference TRBV7-2 and TRBJ2-7 for the parts outside the CDR3, the full variable domain is GAGVSQSPSNKVTEKGKDVELRCDPISGHTALYWYRQSLGQGLEFLIYFQGNSAPDKSGLPSDRFSAERTGGSVSTLTIQRTQQEDSAVYLCASSSEAGTTYEQYFGPGTRLTVT.

This chain connects TRBV5-1 to TRBJ2-1; 9 bases are a match to TRBD2. After removal of 0 bases from V and 8 bases from J, the junction contained 9 bases not matched to a gene. This CDR3 has 16 amino acids. CDR1 and CDR2 from the germline V gene are SGHRS and YFSETQ. The CDR3 sequence: CASSLVSAGGIDEQFF. The CDR3 DNA is TGCGCCAGCAGCTTGGTGTCAGCGGGAGGTATAGATGAGCAGTTCTTC.